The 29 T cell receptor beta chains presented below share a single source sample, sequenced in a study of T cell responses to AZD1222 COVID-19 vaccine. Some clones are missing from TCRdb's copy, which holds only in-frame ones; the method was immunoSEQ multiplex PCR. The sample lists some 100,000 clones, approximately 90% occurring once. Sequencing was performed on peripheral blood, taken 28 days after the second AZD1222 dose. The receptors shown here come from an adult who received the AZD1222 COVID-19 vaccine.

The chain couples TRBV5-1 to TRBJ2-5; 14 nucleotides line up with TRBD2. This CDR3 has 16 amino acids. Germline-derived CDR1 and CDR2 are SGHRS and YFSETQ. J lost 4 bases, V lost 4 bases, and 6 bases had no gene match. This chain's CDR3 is CASSPGTSGGGETQYF. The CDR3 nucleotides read TGCGCCAGCAGCCCCGGGACTAGCGGGGGAGGAGAGACCCAGTACTTC.

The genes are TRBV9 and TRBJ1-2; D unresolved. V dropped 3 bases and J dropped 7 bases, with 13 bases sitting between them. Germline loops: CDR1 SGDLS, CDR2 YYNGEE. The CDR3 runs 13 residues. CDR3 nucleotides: TGTGCCAGCAGCGAAGGACGGGTGCCTGGCTACACCTTC. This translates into CASSEGRVPGYTF.

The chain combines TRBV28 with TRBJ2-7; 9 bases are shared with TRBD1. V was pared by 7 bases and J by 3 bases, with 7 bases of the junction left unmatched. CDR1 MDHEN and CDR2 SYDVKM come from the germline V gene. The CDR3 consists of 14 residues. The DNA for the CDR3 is TGTGCCAGCACACGGGACAGGGTAAACTACGAGCAGTACTTC. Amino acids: CASTRDRVNYEQYF.

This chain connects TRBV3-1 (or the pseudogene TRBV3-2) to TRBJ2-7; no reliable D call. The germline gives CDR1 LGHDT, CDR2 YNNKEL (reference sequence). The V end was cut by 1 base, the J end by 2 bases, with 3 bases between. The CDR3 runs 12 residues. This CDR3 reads CASSQVAYEQYF. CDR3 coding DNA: TGTGCCAGCAGCCAAGTAGCCTACGAGCAGTACTTC.

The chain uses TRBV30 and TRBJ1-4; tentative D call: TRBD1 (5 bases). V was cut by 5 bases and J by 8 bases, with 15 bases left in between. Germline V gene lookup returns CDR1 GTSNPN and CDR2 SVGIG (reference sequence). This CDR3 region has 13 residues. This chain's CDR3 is CAWDRDSGEKLFF. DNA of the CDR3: TGTGCCTGGGACCGGGACTCTGGGGAAAAACTGTTTTTT.

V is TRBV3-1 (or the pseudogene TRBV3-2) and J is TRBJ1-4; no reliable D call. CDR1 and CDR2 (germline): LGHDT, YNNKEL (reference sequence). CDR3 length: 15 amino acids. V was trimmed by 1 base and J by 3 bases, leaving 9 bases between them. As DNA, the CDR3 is TGTGCCAGCAGCCAAGTCGACTGGGCTAATGAAAAACTGTTTTTT. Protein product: CASSQVDWANEKLFF.

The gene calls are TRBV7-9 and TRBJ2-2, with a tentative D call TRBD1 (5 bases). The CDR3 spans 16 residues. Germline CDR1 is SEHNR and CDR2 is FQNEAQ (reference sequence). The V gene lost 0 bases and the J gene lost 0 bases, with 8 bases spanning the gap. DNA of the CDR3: TGTGCCAGCAGCTTAGCCAAGACAGCGAACACCGGGGAGCTGTTTTTT. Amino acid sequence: CASSLAKTANTGELFF. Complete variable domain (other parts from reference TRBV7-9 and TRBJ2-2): DTGVSQNPRHKITKRGQNVTFRCDPISEHNRLYWYRQTLGQGPEFLTYFQNEAQLEKSRLLSDRFSAERPKGSFSTLEIQRTEQGDSAMYLCASSLAKTANTGELFFGEGSRLTVL.

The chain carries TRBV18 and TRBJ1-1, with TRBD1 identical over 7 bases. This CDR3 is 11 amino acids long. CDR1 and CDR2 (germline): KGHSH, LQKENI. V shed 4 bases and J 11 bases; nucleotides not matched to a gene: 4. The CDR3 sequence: CASSHDRAAFF. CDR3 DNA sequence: TGTGCCAGCTCACACGACAGGGCCGCTTTCTTT.

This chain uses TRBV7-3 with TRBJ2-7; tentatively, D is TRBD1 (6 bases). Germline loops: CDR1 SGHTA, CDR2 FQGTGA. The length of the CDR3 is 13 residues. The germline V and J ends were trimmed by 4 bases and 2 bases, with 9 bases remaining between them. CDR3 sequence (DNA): TGTGCCAGCAGCTACGGACAGACCTACGAGCAGTACTTC. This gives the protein CASSYGQTYEQYF.

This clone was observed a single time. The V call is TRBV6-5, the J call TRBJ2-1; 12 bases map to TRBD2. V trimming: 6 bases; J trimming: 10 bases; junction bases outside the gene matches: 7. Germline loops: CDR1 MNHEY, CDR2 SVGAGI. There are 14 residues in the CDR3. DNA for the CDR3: TGTGCCAGCAGCAGACTAGCGGGGGCCGCCGAGCAGTTCTTC. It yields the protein CASSRLAGAAEQFF.

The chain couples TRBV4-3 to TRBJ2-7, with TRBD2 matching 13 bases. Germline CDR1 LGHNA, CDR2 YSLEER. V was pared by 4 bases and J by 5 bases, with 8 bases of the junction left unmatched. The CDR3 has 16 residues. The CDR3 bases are TGCGCCAGCAGCCGGACTAGCGGGAGAGGGGGGAACGAGCAGTACTTC. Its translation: CASSRTSGRGGNEQYF.

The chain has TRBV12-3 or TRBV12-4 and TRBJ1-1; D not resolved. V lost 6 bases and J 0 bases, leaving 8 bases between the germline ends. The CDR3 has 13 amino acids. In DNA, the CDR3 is TGTGCCAGCAGAAAAGGACTGAACACTGAAGCTTTCTTT. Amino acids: CASRKGLNTEAFF.

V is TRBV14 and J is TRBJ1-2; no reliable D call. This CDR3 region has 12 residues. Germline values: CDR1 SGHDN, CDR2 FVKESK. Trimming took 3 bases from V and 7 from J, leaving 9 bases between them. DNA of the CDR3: TGTGCCAGCAGCCACGAGATTTTTGGCTACACCTTC. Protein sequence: CASSHEIFGYTF.

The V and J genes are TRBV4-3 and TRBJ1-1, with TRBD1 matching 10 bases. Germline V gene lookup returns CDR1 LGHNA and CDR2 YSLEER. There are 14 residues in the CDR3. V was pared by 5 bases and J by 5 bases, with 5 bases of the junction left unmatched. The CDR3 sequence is CASSSGTGDTEAFF. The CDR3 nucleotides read TGCGCCAGCAGCTCCGGGACAGGGGATACTGAAGCTTTCTTT.

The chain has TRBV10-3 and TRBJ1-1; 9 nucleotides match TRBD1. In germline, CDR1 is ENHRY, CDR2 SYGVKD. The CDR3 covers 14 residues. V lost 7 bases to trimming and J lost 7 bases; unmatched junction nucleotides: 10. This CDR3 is CAINRVQGADEAFF. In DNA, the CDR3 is TGTGCCATCAACAGAGTACAGGGGGCCGATGAAGCTTTCTTT.

The CDR3 loop is CASSQPGQGHYTEAFF. The CDR3 nucleotides read TGTGCCAGCAGCCAACCGGGGCAGGGCCACTACACTGAAGCTTTCTTT. The chain carries TRBV11-1 and TRBJ1-1; a weak D match, TRBD1 (5 bases). Germline V gene sequence: CDR1 SGHAT, CDR2 FQDESV (reference sequence). This CDR3 has 16 residues. V lost 5 bases, J lost 3 bases, and 19 bases lay in between.

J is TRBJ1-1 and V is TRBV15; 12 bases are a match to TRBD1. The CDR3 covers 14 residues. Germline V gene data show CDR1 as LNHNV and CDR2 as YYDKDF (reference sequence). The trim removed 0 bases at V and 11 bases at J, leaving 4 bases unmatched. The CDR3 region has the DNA TGTGCCACCAGCAGAGATCGGGACAGGGGGCTCGCTTTCTTT. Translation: CATSRDRDRGLAFF.

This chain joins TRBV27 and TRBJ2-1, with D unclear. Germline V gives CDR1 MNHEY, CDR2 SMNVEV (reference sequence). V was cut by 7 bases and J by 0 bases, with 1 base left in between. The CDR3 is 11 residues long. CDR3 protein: CASTSYNEQFF. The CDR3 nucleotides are TGTGCCAGCACCTCCTACAATGAGCAGTTCTTC.

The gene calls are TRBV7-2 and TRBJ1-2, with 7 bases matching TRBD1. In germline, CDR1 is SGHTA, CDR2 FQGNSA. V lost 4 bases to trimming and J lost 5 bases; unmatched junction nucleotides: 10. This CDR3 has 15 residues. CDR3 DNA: TGTGCCAGCAGCTCCATGTCGACAGGGCGGTATGGCTACACCTTC. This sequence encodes CASSSMSTGRYGYTF.

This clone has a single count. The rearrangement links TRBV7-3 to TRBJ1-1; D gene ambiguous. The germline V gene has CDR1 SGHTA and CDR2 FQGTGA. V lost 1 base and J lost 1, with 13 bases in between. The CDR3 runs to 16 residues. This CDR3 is CASSLRAVGTNTEAFF. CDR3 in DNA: TGTGCCAGCAGCTTAAGGGCGGTAGGCACGAACACTGAAGCTTTCTTT.

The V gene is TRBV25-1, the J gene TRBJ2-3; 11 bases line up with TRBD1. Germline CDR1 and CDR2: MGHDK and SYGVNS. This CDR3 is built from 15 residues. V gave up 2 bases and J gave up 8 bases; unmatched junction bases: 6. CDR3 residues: CASSEGGTGGGTQYF. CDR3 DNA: TGTGCCAGCAGTGAAGGGGGGACAGGGGGAGGTACGCAGTATTTT.

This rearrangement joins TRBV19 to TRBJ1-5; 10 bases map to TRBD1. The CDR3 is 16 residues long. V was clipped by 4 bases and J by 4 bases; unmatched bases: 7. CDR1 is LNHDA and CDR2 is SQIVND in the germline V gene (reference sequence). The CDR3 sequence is CASSTRDRGTNQPQHF. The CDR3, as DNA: TGTGCCAGTAGTACCCGGGACAGGGGCACTAATCAGCCCCAGCATTTT.

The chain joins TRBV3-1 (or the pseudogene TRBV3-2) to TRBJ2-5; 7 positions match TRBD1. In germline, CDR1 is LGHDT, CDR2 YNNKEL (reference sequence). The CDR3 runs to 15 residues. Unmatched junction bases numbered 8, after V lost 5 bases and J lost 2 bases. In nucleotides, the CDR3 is TGTGCCAGCAGCGCTAGGGACAGCACTCAAGAGACCCAGTACTTC. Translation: CASSARDSTQETQYF.

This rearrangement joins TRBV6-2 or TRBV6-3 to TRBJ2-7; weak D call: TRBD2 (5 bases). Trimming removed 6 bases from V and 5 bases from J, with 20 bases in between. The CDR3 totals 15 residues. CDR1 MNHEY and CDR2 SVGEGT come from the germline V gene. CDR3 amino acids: CASSRRVILSHEQYF. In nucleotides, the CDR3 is TGTGCCAGCAGCAGGCGGGTAATCCTATCCCACGAGCAGTACTTC.

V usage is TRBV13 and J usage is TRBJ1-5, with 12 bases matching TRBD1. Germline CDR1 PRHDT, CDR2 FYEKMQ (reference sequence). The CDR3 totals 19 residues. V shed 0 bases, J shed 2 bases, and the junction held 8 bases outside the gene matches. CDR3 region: CASSLGRDRGLLGNQPQHF. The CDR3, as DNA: TGTGCCAGCAGCTTAGGCCGGGACAGGGGGCTTTTGGGCAATCAGCCCCAGCATTTT. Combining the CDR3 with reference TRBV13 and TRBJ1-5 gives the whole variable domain AAGVIQSPRHLIKEKRETATLKCYPIPRHDTVYWYQQGPGQDPQFLISFYEKMQSDKGSIPDRFSAQQFSDYHSELNMSSLELGDSALYFCASSLGRDRGLLGNQPQHFGDGTRLSIL.

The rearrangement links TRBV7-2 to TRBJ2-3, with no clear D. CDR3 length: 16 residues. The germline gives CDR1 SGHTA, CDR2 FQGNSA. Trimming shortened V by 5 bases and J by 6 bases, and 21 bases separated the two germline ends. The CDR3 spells CASSPRASFLTDTQYF. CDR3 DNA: TGTGCCAGCAGCCCAAGGGCCTCCTTTTTGACGGATACGCAGTATTTT.

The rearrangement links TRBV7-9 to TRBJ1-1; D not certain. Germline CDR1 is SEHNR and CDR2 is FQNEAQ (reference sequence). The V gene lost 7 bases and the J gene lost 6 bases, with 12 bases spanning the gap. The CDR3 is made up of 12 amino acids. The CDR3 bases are TGTGCCAGCAACCGAGACGAGGCTGAAGCTTTCTTT. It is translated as CASNRDEAEAFF.

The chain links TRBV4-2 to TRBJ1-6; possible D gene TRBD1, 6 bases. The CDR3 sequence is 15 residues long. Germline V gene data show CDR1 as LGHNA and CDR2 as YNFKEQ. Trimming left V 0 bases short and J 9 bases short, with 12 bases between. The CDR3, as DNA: TGTGCCAGCAGCCAAGAAGATGAGGGGGGTTCACCCCTCCACTTT. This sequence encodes CASSQEDEGGSPLHF.

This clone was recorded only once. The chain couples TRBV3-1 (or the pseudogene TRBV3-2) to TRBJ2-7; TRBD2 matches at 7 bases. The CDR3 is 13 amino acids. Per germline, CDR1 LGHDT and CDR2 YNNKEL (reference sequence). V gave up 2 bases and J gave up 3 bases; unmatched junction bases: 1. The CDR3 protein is CASSQRGGYEQYF. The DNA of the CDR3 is TGTGCCAGCAGCCAACGCGGGGGCTACGAGCAGTACTTC.